This TCR beta chain was retrieved from a study of blood T cell repertoires in COVID-19. Study background: Researchers got acute and convalescent COVID-19 samples from the United States, Italy and Spain. PBMCs, B-cell-depleted T cells, or T cells provided the cDNA or gDNA that made up the material.

In the authors' workflow: Amplification with reference gene primers provided the estimates of nucleated cell counts. Sequenced by immunoSEQ multiplex PCR; TCRdb stores in-frame clones only, minus some. Clone size and V and J calls were adopted from that table, with D and trimming inferred from the DNA. The top ten hold about an eighth of the sample, which has hundreds of thousands of clones, 70% to 90% seen once. Trimming removed 4 bases from V and 9 bases from J; junction bases left unmatched: 10. This CDR3 contains 15 residues. Germline V lookup: CDR1 LGHDT, CDR2 YNNKEL (reference sequence). The Seattle site enrolled patients during active infection and followed them longitudinally.

The receptor comes from a woman in her 70s with COVID-19, enrolled during active disease. Sequenced: peripheral blood. This sequence joins TRBV3-1 (or the pseudogene TRBV3-2) and TRBJ2-1, with TRBD1 identical over 9 bases. Written as DNA, the CDR3 is TGTGCCAGCAGCCCCCGGGACAGGGTTTTTACTGAGCAGTTCTTC. This codes for CASSPRDRVFTEQFF.